The 17 T cell receptor beta chains reported below all come from one sample, sequenced in a study of T-cell memory formation after mild COVID-19. MiXCR, run by TCRdb on the 5' RACE reads, gives a single entry per CDR3 protein. The sample lists approximately 350,000 distinct CDR3 sequences; 13% were seen once. Source material: PBMCs or a T cell subset sorted from them (not recorded which). The receptors were gathered from a man younger than 35 who had mild COVID-19 (a few samples of this study predate the infection). Cell type and time point are not known.

This clonotype came up a few times. V is TRBV15 and J is TRBJ1-5, with a tentative D call TRBD1 (6 bases). The length of the CDR3 is 15 residues. CDR1 is LNHNV, CDR2 YYDKDF, per germline (reference sequence). V lost 5 bases to trimming and J lost 2 bases, with 13 bases between them. CDR3 nucleotide sequence: TGTGCCACCAGCCCGAGGGGGTCAGGCAATCAGCCCCAGCATTTT. Amino acid sequence: CATSPRGSGNQPQHF.

This clonotype came up many times. The rearrangement links TRBV19 to TRBJ2-2, with 11 bases that match TRBD1. The CDR3 covers 15 residues. The V segment lost 7 bases and the J segment 4 bases; nucleotides outside the gene matches: 5. Looked up from germline, CDR1 is LNHDA and CDR2 is SQIVND (reference sequence). Written as DNA, the CDR3 is TGTGCCAGTACCCCCGGGACAGGGGGCACCGGGGAGCTGTTTTTT. Translation gives CASTPGTGGTGELFF.

The chain uses TRBV9 and TRBJ2-2, with 8 bases aligning to TRBD1. CDR3 length: 17 amino acids. Germline V gives CDR1 SGDLS, CDR2 YYNGEE. V lost 5 bases to trimming and J lost 5 bases; unmatched junction nucleotides: 14. The CDR3: CASSEPGQGTSTGELFF. Here the CDR3 DNA reads TGTGCCAGCAGTGAACCCGGACAGGGAACTTCGACCGGGGAGCTGTTTTTT.

The chain employs TRBV11-2 and TRBJ2-1; 9 positions match TRBD1. The V gene end was trimmed by 5 bases and the J gene end by 0 bases; junction bases not matched to a gene: 14. CDR1 and CDR2 (germline): SGHAT, FQNNGV. The CDR3 has 19 amino acids. CDR3 in amino acids: CASSPNRDRASPSYNEQFF. The CDR3 nucleotides are TGTGCCAGCAGCCCCAACCGGGACAGGGCTTCTCCCTCCTACAATGAGCAGTTCTTC.

This clonotype turned up a few times. The rearrangement uses TRBV5-1 and TRBJ2-6; D is uncertain. The CDR3 spans 15 residues. Germline values: CDR1 SGHRS, CDR2 YFSETQ. V lost 2 bases and J 0 bases, leaving 6 bases between the germline ends. DNA of the CDR3: TGCGCCAGCAGCTTACGAGCCTCTGGGGCCAACGTCCTGACTTTC. As protein: CASSLRASGANVLTF.

This chain links TRBV11-2 with TRBJ2-3, with D perhaps matching TRBD2 (7 bases). CDR1 is SGHAT, CDR2 FQNNGV, per germline. The CDR3 is 14 residues long. The V and J ends lost 5 bases and 9 bases respectively, with 18 bases between them. The CDR3 nucleotides read TGTGCCAGCAGCCAACCCTTGGGGGGGCCCACGCAGTATTTT. This translates into CASSQPLGGPTQYF. The full variable domain, with the rest looked up from reference TRBV11-2 and TRBJ2-3, is EAGVAQSPRYKIIEKRQSVAFWCNPISGHATLYWYQQILGQGPKLLIQFQNNGVVDDSQLPKDRFSAERLKGVDSTLKIQPAKLEDSAVYLCASSQPLGGPTQYFGPGTRLTVL.

This clonotype has at least ten counts. The chain employs TRBV4-1 and TRBJ2-3; D not resolved. The germline gives CDR1 MGHRA, CDR2 YSYEKL. This CDR3 is 16 amino acids long. Deletions cut 0 bases from V and 0 bases from J, with 10 bases between. This CDR3 reads CASSQESHPSTDTQYF. The CDR3 DNA sequence: TGCGCCAGCAGCCAAGAGTCTCACCCTAGCACAGATACGCAGTATTTT.

This clonotype was counted a few times. CDR3 protein: CARTNSPLHF. The CDR3 DNA reads as TGTGCCAGGACTAATTCACCCCTCCACTTT. V and J are TRBV11-3 and TRBJ1-6; unclear D gene. V shed 9 bases and J shed 6 bases, with 3 bases lying between them. The CDR3 runs to 10 residues. Germline V lookup: CDR1 SGHNT, CDR2 YENEEA.

This clonotype occurred many times. The rearrangement joins TRBV20-1 to TRBJ2-3; D tentatively reads TRBD1 or TRBD2 (5 bases each). Germline CDR1 is DFQATT and CDR2 is SNEGSKA (reference sequence). CDR3 length: 13 amino acids. The germline V and J ends were trimmed by 3 bases and 2 bases, with 9 bases remaining between them. The CDR3 DNA reads TGCAGTGCTAGCATCGGGGCCACAGATACGCAGTATTTT. This gives the protein CSASIGATDTQYF.

This clonotype was observed a few times. The rearrangement uses TRBV7-8 and TRBJ1-3; D may be TRBD1 (6 bases). The CDR3 extends over 17 amino acids. The germline V gene encodes CDR1 SGHVS and CDR2 FQNEAQ. V dropped 5 bases and J dropped 0 bases, with 17 bases sitting between them. CDR3 amino acids: CASSHSLGGDSGNTIYF. CDR3 nucleotides: TGTGCCAGCAGCCATTCTTTAGGGGGGGACTCTGGAAACACCATATATTTT.

CDR3 in DNA: TGTGCCAGCAGCGTAGCTACCAGCGGGGGGAGGAATGAGCAGTTCTTC. This encodes CASSVATSGGRNEQFF. This chain joins TRBV9 and TRBJ2-1, with 9 bases fitting TRBD2. Germline trimming cut 0 bases from V and 7 bases from J; bases unmatched to any gene: 8. This CDR3 is built from 16 residues. The germline V gene encodes CDR1 SGDLS and CDR2 YYNGEE.

This clonotype was seen a handful of times. The chain uses TRBV12-3 or TRBV12-4 and TRBJ1-3; D remains ambiguous. The CDR3 length is 14 residues. Trimming left V 7 bases short and J 0 bases short, with 10 bases between. The CDR3 region is CASNPPSSGNTIYF. CDR3 DNA sequence: TGTGCCAGCAATCCGCCGAGCTCTGGAAACACCATATATTTT.

This clonotype has more than one count but fewer than ten. This chain uses TRBV7-3 with TRBJ2-5, with D possibly being TRBD2 (7 bases). Germline V gene data show CDR1 as SGHTA and CDR2 as FQGTGA. Trimming removed 5 bases at V and 5 bases at J, with 24 bases between. This CDR3 is 17 amino acids long. The CDR3 region has the DNA TGTGCCAGCAGCCAAGGGGTGAGGGGGGGCACGCAGGAGACCCAGTACTTC. Translating it yields CASSQGVRGGTQETQYF.

This clonotype has more than one count but fewer than ten. This chain links TRBV3-1 with TRBJ2-3; D ambiguous. The CDR3 is 14 residues long. V shed 7 bases and J shed 2 bases, with 13 bases lying between them. Germline CDR1 and CDR2: LGHDT and YNNKEL (reference sequence). The CDR3 DNA is TGTGCCAGCATGCAACGCGGAGTCACAGATACGCAGTATTTT. It yields the protein CASMQRGVTDTQYF.

The V gene is TRBV6-2 or TRBV6-3, the J gene TRBJ1-5, with a possible D match to TRBD1 (5 bases). The CDR3 loop spans 12 amino acids. Germline V lookup: CDR1 MNHEY, CDR2 SVGEGT. The V end was cut by 7 bases, the J end by 5 bases, with 9 bases between. The CDR3 DNA is TGTGCCAGCACTGACAGATATCAGCCCCAGCATTTT. Encoded protein: CASTDRYQPQHF.

This clonotype was seen only a few times. The rearrangement uses TRBV7-9 and TRBJ2-5; D could derive from TRBD1 or TRBD2 (6 bases each). This CDR3 is 15 amino acids long. Germline CDR1 and CDR2: SEHNR and FQNEAQ (reference sequence). Trimming removed 5 bases from V and 2 bases from J, with 15 bases in between. CDR3 nucleotide sequence: TGTGCCAGCAGCCTCGTACAGGGAGGTCAAGAGACCCAGTACTTC. The encoded protein is CASSLVQGGQETQYF.

This clonotype was counted between two and nine times. The J gene is TRBJ1-5, the V gene TRBV20-1; 10 nucleotides match TRBD1. V lost 5 bases to trimming and J lost 6 bases; unmatched junction nucleotides: 1. This CDR3 has 12 amino acids. In germline, CDR1 is DFQATT, CDR2 SNEGSKA (reference sequence). The CDR3, as DNA: TGCAGTGCTTGGACAGGGGGTCAGCCCCAGCATTTT. Translating gives CSAWTGGQPQHF.